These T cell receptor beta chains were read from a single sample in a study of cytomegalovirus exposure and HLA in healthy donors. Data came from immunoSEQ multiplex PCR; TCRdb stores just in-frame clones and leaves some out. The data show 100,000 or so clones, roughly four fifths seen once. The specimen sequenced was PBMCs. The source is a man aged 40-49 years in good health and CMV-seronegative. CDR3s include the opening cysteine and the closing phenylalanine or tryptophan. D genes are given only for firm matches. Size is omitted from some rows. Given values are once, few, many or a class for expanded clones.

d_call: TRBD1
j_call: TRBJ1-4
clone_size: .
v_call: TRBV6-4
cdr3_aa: CASSVDRGSGEKLFF
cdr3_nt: TGTGCCAGCAGTGTGGACAGGGGTTCTGGGGAAAAACTGTTTTTT

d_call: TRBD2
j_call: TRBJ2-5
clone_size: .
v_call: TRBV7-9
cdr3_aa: CASFSNAGGNLKTQYF
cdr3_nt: TGTGCCAGCTTCTCCAACGCCGGGGGGAATCTAAAGACCCAGTACTTC

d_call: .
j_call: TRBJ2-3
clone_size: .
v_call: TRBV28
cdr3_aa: CASSLLEFDTQYF
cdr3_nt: TGTGCCAGCAGTTTATTAGAATTCGATACGCAGTATTTT

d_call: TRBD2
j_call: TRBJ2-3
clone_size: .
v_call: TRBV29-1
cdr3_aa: CSVERLAGGADTQYF
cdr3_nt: TGCAGCGTTGAAAGGCTAGCGGGGGGAGCAGATACGCAGTATTTT

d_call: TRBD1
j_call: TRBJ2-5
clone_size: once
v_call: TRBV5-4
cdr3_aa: CASSSPRDRETQYF
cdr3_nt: TGTGCCAGCAGCTCCCCCCGGGACAGAGAGACCCAGTACTTC

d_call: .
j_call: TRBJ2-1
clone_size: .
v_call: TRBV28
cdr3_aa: CASSPRWSSYNEQFF
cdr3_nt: TGTGCCAGCAGTCCCCGGTGGAGCTCCTACAATGAGCAGTTCTTC

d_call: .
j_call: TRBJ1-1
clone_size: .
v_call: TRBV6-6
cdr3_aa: CASSYQGLGDTEAFF
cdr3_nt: TGTGCCAGCAGTTACCAGGGGTTAGGGGACACTGAAGCTTTCTTT

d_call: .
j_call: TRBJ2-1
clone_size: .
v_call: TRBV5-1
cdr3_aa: CASSLGREPYNEQFF
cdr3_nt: TGCGCCAGCAGCTTGGGCCGGGAGCCCTACAATGAGCAGTTCTTC

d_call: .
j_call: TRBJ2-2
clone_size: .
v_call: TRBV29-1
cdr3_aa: CSVEDLSGGGLTGELFF
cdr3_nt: TGCAGCGTTGAAGATCTTAGTGGGGGGGGCCTCACCGGGGAGCTGTTTTTT

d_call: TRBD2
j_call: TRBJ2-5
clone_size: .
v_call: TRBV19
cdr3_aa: CASSTIYSGSGETQYF
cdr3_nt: TGTGCCAGTAGTACAATCTATAGCGGGTCAGGAGAGACCCAGTACTTC

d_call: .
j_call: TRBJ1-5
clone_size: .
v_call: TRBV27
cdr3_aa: CASSSQQGNNQPQHF
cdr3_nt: TGTGCCAGCAGTTCCCAACAGGGAAACAATCAGCCCCAGCATTTT

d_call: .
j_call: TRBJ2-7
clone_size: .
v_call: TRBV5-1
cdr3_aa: CASSLGDEQYF
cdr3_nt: TGCGCCAGCAGCCTCGGAGACGAGCAGTACTTC

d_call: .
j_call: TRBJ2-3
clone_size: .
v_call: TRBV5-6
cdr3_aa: CASSLLASTDTQYF
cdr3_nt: TGTGCCAGCAGCTTACTAGCTTCCACAGATACGCAGTATTTT

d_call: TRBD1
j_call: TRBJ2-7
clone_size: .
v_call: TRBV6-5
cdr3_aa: CASSRTGGEQYF
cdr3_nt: TGTGCCAGCAGTAGGACAGGGGGCGAGCAGTACTTC

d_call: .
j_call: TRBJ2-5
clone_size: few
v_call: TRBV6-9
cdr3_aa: CASSYPDYQETQYF
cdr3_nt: TGTGCCAGCAGTTACCCGGACTACCAAGAGACCCAGTACTTC

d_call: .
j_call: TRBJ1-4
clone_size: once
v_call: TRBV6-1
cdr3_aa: CASSIQGNEKLFF
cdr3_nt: TGTGCCAGCAGTATTCAGGGGAATGAAAAACTGTTTTTT

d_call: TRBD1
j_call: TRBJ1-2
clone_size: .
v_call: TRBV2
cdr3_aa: CASSEDRGIQGYTF
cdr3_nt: TGTGCCAGCAGTGAGGACAGGGGGATTCAAGGCTACACCTTC

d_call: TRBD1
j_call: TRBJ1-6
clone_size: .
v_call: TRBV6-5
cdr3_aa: CASKRDSNSPLHF
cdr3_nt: TGTGCCAGCAAACGGGACAGTAATTCACCCCTCCACTTT

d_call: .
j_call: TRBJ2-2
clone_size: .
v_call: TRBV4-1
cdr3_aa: CASSPLSTGELFF
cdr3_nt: TGCGCCAGCAGCCCCCTGTCCACCGGGGAGCTGTTTTTT

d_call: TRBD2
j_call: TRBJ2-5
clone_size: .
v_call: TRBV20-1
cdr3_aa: CSSGGGETQYF
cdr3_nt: TGCAGTTCTGGGGGGGGAGAGACCCAGTACTTC

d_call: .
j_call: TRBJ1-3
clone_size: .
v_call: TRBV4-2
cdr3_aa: CASSPRSTLNSGNTIYF
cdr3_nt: TGTGCCAGCAGCCCTAGGTCCACCCTAAACTCTGGAAACACCATATATTTT

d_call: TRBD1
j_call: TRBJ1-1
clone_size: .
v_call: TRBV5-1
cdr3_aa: CASSSTGGVTEAFF
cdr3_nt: TGCGCCAGCAGCTCGACAGGGGGGGTCACTGAAGCTTTCTTT

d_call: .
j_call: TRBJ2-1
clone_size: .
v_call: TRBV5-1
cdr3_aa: CASSLGQVSYNEQFF
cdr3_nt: TGCGCCAGCAGCTTGGGACAGGTCTCCTACAATGAGCAGTTCTTC

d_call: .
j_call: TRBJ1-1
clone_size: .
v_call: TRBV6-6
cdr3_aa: CASSYSGGSTEAFF
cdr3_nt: TGTGCCAGCAGTTACTCCGGGGGGAGCACTGAAGCTTTCTTT

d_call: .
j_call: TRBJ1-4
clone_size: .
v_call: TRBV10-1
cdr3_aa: CASRIPRGFGEKLFF
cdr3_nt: TGCGCCAGCAGAATCCCTAGGGGCTTTGGTGAAAAACTGTTTTTT

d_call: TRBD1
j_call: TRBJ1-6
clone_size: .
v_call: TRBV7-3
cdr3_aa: CASSSGQGLYSPLHF
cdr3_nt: TGTGCCAGCAGCTCCGGACAGGGACTATATTCACCCCTCCACTTT

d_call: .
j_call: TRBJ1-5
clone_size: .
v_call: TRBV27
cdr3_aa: CASSPFWGEQPQHF
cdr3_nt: TGTGCCAGCAGTCCCTTCTGGGGCGAACAGCCCCAGCATTTT

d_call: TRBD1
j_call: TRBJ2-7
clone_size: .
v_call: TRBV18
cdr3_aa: CASSPRDRGPYEQYF
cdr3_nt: TGTGCCAGCTCACCCCGGGACAGGGGTCCCTACGAGCAGTACTTC

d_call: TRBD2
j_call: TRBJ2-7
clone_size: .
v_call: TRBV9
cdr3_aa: CASSVEGTTGEQYF
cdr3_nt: TGTGCCAGCAGCGTAGAAGGGACTACGGGCGAGCAGTACTTC